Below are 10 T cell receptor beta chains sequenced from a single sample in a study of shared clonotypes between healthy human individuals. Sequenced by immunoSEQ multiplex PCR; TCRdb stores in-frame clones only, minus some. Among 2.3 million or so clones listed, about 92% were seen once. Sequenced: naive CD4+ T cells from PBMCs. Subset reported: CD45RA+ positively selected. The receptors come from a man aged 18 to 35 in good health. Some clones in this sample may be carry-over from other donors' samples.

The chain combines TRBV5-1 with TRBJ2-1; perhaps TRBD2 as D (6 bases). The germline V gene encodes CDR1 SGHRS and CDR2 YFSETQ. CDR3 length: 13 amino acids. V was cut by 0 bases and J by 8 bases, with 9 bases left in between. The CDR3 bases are TGCGCCAGCAGCTTGGGACCGGGGGATGAGCAGTTCTTC. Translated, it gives CASSLGPGDEQFF. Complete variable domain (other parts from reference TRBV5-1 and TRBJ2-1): KAGVTQTPRYLIKTRGQQVTLSCSPISGHRSVSWYQQTPGQGLQFLFEYFSETQRNKGNFPGRFSGRQFSNSRSEMNVSTLELGDSALYLCASSLGPGDEQFFGPGTRLTVL.

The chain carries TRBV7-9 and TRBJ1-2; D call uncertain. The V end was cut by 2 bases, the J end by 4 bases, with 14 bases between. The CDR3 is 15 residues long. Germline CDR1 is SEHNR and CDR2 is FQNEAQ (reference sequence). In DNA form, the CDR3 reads TGTGCCAGCAGCTTAATTGGAGGTTCCCCCTATGGCTACACCTTC. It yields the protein CASSLIGGSPYGYTF.

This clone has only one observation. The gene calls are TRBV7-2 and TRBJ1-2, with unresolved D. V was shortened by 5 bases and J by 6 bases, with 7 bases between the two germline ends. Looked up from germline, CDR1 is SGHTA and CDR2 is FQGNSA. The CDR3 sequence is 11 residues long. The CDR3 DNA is TGTGCCAGCAGCCGGCAAAATGGCTACACCTTC. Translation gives CASSRQNGYTF.

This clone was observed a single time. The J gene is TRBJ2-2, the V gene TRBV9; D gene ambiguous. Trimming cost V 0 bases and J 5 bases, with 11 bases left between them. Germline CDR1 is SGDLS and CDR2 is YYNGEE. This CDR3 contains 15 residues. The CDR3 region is CASSVGRHSTGELFF. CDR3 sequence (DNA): TGTGCCAGCAGCGTAGGCCGCCATTCTACCGGGGAGCTGTTTTTT.

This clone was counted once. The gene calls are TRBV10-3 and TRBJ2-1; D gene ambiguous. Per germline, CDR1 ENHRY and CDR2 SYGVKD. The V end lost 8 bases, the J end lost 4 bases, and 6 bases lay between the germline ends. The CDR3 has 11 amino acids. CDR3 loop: CAIDSYNEQFF. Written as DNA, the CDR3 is TGTGCCATCGACTCTTACAATGAGCAGTTCTTC.

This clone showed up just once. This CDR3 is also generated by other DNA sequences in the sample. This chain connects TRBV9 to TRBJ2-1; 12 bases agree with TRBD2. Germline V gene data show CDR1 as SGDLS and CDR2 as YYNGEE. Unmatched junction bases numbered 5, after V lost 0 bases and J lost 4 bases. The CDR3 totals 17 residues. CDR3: CASSVVGTSGPYNEQFF. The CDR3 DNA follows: TGTGCCAGCAGCGTAGTTGGGACTAGCGGGCCATACAATGAGCAGTTCTTC.

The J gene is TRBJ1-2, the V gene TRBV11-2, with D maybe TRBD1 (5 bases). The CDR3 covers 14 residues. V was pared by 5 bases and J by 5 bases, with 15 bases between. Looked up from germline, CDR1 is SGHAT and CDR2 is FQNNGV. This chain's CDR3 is CASSPRTQTYGYTF. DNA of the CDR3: TGTGCCAGCAGCCCGCGGACACAAACTTATGGCTACACCTTC.

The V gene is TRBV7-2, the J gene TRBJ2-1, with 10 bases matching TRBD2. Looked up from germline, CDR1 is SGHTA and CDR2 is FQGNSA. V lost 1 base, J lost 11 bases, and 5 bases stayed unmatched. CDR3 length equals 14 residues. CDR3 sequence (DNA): TGTGCCAGCAGCTTAGGAAAGGGACTAGCGAAGCAGTTCTTC. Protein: CASSLGKGLAKQFF.

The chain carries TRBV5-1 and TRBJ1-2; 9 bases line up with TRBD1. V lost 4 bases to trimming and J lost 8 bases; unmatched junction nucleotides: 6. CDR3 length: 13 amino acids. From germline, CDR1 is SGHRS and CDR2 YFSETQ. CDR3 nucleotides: TGCGCCAGCAGCGTACAGGGGGCGCGGGGCTACACCTTC. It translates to CASSVQGARGYTF.

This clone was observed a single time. CDR3 sequence (DNA): TGTGCCAGCTCACCACCGGTCAGGGCCACCGGGGAGCTGTTTTTT. As protein: CASSPPVRATGELFF. The chain is built from TRBV18 and TRBJ2-2; tentatively, D is TRBD1 (5 bases). This CDR3 comprises 15 residues. V was cut by 0 bases and J by 4 bases, with 9 bases left in between. Germline values: CDR1 KGHSH, CDR2 LQKENI.